This is a list of T cell receptor beta chains from one sample in a study of blood T cell repertoires in COVID-19. The method was immunoSEQ multiplex PCR; TCRdb's version includes in-frame clones alone and lacks a portion of them. This table has more than 150,000 clones, more than 65% appearing once. The sample comprised peripheral blood. All receptors come from a woman older than 75 with acute or convalescent COVID-19. Both conserved end residues are part of each CDR3. The D gene is left open where the match is weak. Expanded clones are given a class, and other clones once, few, many or no size at all.

CDR3 DNA: TGTGCCAGCAGCCAAGGGAGATTAGCTAACTATGGCTACACCTTC
CDR3 protein: CASSQGRLANYGYTF
J gene: TRBJ1-2
V gene: TRBV14
clone size: NA
D gene: NA

CDR3 DNA: TGTGCCAGCTCACCACCGAGATACAGGGGACAAATTTATGGCTACACCTTC
CDR3 protein: CASSPPRYRGQIYGYTF
J gene: TRBJ1-2
V gene: TRBV18
clone size: NA
D gene: TRBD1

CDR3 DNA: TGCAGCGTCGCCCAAGGGGGCAGGGAAGCTTTCTTT
CDR3 protein: CSVAQGGREAFF
J gene: TRBJ1-1
V gene: TRBV29-1
clone size: NA
D gene: TRBD1

CDR3 DNA: TGTGCCAGCTCCTCCGGACAGGGGCAAGAGACCCAGTACTTC
CDR3 protein: CASSSGQGQETQYF
J gene: TRBJ2-5
V gene: TRBV18
clone size: NA
D gene: TRBD1

CDR3 DNA: TGCGCCAGAAGGAGCATACTCTACGAGCAGTACTTC
CDR3 protein: CARRSILYEQYF
J gene: TRBJ2-7
V gene: TRBV23-1
clone size: NA
D gene: NA

CDR3 DNA: TGTGCCAGCAGCCCCCGGACTAGCGGGAGAGGAGATACGCAGTATTTT
CDR3 protein: CASSPRTSGRGDTQYF
J gene: TRBJ2-3
V gene: TRBV9
clone size: NA
D gene: TRBD2

CDR3 DNA: TGTGCCAGCAGAAGACAGGGGGGACAACAGCCCCAGCATTTT
CDR3 protein: CASRRQGGQQPQHF
J gene: TRBJ1-5
V gene: TRBV2
clone size: NA
D gene: TRBD1

CDR3 DNA: TGTGCCAGCTCACAAACAGGGGGGAATGAGCAGTTCTTC
CDR3 protein: CASSQTGGNEQFF
J gene: TRBJ2-1
V gene: TRBV18
clone size: once
D gene: TRBD1

CDR3 DNA: TGTGCCAGCAGATTTTCAGGGGCCCCCCAGTACTTC
CDR3 protein: CASRFSGAPQYF
J gene: TRBJ2-5
V gene: TRBV11-2
clone size: NA
D gene: NA

CDR3 DNA: TGCGCCAGCAGCTTGGAGCGGGATACGCAGTATTTT
CDR3 protein: CASSLERDTQYF
J gene: TRBJ2-3
V gene: TRBV5-1
clone size: NA
D gene: NA

CDR3 DNA: TGTGCTAGTGGTTTGTCCCGTTCCGGTAATTCACCCCTCCACTTT
CDR3 protein: CASGLSRSGNSPLHF
J gene: TRBJ1-6
V gene: TRBV12-5
clone size: NA
D gene: NA

CDR3 DNA: TGTGCCAGCAGCTCACGACAGGGAGGTGGCTACACCTTC
CDR3 protein: CASSSRQGGGYTF
J gene: TRBJ1-2
V gene: TRBV11-2
clone size: NA
D gene: TRBD1

CDR3 DNA: TGTGCCAGTAGTATGGCCAGCGGGGGGACCTACGAGCAGTACTTC
CDR3 protein: CASSMASGGTYEQYF
J gene: TRBJ2-7
V gene: TRBV19
clone size: NA
D gene: TRBD2

CDR3 DNA: TGTGCCAGCGATGGGGGGAGCTCCTACGAGCAGTACTTC
CDR3 protein: CASDGGSSYEQYF
J gene: TRBJ2-7
V gene: TRBV2
clone size: few
D gene: NA

CDR3 DNA: TGTGCCAGCAGTTTAGGTGGCGGGATTCATTCCGAGCAGTACTTC
CDR3 protein: CASSLGGGIHSEQYF
J gene: TRBJ2-7
V gene: TRBV27
clone size: NA
D gene: NA

CDR3 DNA: TGTGCCAGCAGCTTTGGGGAGAGGACTGAAGCTTTCTTT
CDR3 protein: CASSFGERTEAFF
J gene: TRBJ1-1
V gene: TRBV11-3
clone size: NA
D gene: NA

CDR3 DNA: TGTGCCAGCAGTGACCGACATAGGGAGCAGTACTTC
CDR3 protein: CASSDRHREQYF
J gene: TRBJ2-7
V gene: TRBV6-1
clone size: NA
D gene: NA

CDR3 DNA: TGTGCCAGCAGTTTAAGAGAGGGCAGGGGCTACACCTTC
CDR3 protein: CASSLREGRGYTF
J gene: TRBJ1-2
V gene: TRBV27
clone size: NA
D gene: NA

CDR3 DNA: TGTGCCAGCAGCTTAGAAGGGGGAGCTATTGGCTACACCTTC
CDR3 protein: CASSLEGGAIGYTF
J gene: TRBJ1-2
V gene: TRBV7-9
clone size: NA
D gene: NA

CDR3 DNA: TGTGCCAGCAGCGCGTCCCACTGGGAGTCGCCCCAGTACTTC
CDR3 protein: CASSASHWESPQYF
J gene: TRBJ2-5
V gene: TRBV9
clone size: NA
D gene: NA

CDR3 DNA: TGCAGTGCTAGTACGGAGACAGCTTTCTTT
CDR3 protein: CSASTETAFF
J gene: TRBJ1-1
V gene: TRBV20-1
clone size: few
D gene: NA

CDR3 DNA: TGTGCCAGCAGTCCCCAACTCGAGACCCAGTACTTC
CDR3 protein: CASSPQLETQYF
J gene: TRBJ2-5
V gene: TRBV6-6
clone size: NA
D gene: NA

CDR3 DNA: TGTGCCAGCAGTGAATATGTCTTGAACACTGAAGCTTTCTTT
CDR3 protein: CASSEYVLNTEAFF
J gene: TRBJ1-1
V gene: TRBV6-1
clone size: NA
D gene: NA

CDR3 DNA: TGCGCCAGCAGCCAAGCCTCTAGCGGGGGGGCAAGAGAGCAGTACTTC
CDR3 protein: CASSQASSGGAREQYF
J gene: TRBJ2-7
V gene: TRBV4-1
clone size: NA
D gene: TRBD2